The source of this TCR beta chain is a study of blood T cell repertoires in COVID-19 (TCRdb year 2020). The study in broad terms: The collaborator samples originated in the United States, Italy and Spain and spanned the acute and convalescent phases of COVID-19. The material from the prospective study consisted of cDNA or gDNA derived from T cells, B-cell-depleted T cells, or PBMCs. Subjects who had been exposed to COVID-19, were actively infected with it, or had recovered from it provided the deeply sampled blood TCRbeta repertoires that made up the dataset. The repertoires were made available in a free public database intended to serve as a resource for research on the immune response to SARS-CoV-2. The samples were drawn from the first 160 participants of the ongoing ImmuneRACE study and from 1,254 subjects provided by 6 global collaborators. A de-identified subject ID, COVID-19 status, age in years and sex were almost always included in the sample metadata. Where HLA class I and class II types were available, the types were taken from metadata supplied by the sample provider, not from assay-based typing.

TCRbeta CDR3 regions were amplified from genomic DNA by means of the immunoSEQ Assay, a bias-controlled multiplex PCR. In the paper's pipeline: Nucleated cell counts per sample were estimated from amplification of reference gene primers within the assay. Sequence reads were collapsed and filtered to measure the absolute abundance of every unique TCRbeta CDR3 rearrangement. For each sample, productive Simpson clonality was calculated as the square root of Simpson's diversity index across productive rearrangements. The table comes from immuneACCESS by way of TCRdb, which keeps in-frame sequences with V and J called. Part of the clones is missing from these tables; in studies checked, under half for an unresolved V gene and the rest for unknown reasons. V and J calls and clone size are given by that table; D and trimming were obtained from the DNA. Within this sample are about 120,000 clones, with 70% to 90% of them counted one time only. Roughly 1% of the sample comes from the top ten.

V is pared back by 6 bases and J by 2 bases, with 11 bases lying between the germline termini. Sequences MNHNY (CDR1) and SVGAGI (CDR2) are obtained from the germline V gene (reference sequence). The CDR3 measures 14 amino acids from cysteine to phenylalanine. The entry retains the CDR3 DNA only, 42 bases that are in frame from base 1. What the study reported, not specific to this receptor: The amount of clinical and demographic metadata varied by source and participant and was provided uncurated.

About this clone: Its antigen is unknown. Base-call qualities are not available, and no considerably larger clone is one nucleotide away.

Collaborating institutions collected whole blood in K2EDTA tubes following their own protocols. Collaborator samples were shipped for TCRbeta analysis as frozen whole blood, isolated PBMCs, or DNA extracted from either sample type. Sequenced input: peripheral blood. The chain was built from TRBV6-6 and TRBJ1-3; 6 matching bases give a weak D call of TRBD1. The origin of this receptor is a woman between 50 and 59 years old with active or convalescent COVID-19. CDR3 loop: CASSPAGAGNTIYF. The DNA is TGTGCCAGCAGCCCAGCAGGGGCTGGAAACACCATATATTTT.